This is a list of T cell receptor beta chains from one sample in a study of T cells in Graves' hyperthyroidism and ophthalmopathy. TCRdb analysed the multiplex PCR reads with MiXCR anew, one entry per CDR3 protein. The sample includes under 600,000 distinct CDR3 sequences, 16% of them seen just once. Specimen: blood. These TCRs come from a woman aged 40 to 49 with Graves' ophthalmopathy. Both conserved end residues are part of each CDR3. Each record gives: J gene, D gene, V gene, clone size, CDR3 DNA, CDR3 protein. A D gene is named only where the DNA matches it firmly. Expanded clones get a size class; other rows say once, few or many, or leave the size out.

TRBJ2-5,.,TRBV7-8,many,TGTGCCAGCACACGGAGTGTAGAGACCCAGTACTTC,CASTRSVETQYF
TRBJ2-5,TRBD1,TRBV11-2,many,TGTGCCAGCAGCCTCACCGGGACAGGGGTCCGAGAGACCCAGTACTTC,CASSLTGTGVRETQYF
TRBJ2-3,TRBD2,TRBV7-2,many,TGTGCCAGCAGCTCCGGGGGGGCGGGGGCGAGAGATACGCAGTATTTT,CASSSGGAGARDTQYF
TRBJ2-3,TRBD2,TRBV12-3/TRBV12-4,.,TGTGCCAGCAGTTCTAGCGGGAGGGCCATTGCGCAGTATTTT,CASSSSGRAIAQYF
TRBJ2-5,TRBD2,TRBV15,few,TGTGCCACCAGCAGAGGAAAAGCGGGAGGGCTTGGGACCCAGTACTTC,CATSRGKAGGLGTQYF
TRBJ1-1,.,TRBV11-2,many,TGTGCCAGCAGCCCCTGGGGGCGGTCCGTGAACACTGAAGCTTTCTTT,CASSPWGRSVNTEAFF
TRBJ2-1,TRBD2,TRBV10-3,few,TGTGCCATCAGTGAGTCCTCTAGGCCTAGCGGGGGCCATGAGCAGTTCTTC,CAISESSRPSGGHEQFF
TRBJ2-7,.,TRBV12-3/TRBV12-4,.,TGTGCCAGCAGCAACAGGGTCAGCAGCTCCTACGAGCAGTACTTC,CASSNRVSSSYEQYF
TRBJ2-7,.,TRBV7-9,few,TGTGCCAGCAGCCCTCCCTCCAGGGACTACGAGCAGTACTTC,CASSPPSRDYEQYF
TRBJ1-1,.,TRBV4-2,once,TGTGCCAGCGGCCAAGTGGAGTTAGGGTACACTGAAGCTTTCTTT,CASGQVELGYTEAFF
TRBJ2-3,.,TRBV20-1,.,TGCAGTGCTAGAGATCCAGTGGGGGGAGATACGCAGTATTTT,CSARDPVGGDTQYF
TRBJ2-5,TRBD2,TRBV12-3/TRBV12-4,many,TGTGCCAGCAGTTTATGGTCTAGCGGCCTCGAGACCCAGTACTTC,CASSLWSSGLETQYF
TRBJ1-2,TRBD1,TRBV5-6,few,TGTGCCAGCAGCTTTCCATGGGACAGGGGGTCCTATGGCTACACCTTC,CASSFPWDRGSYGYTF
TRBJ1-4,.,TRBV2,few,TGTGCCAGCCAGGGGACACCTGCCGAAAAACTGTTTTTT,CASQGTPAEKLFF
TRBJ1-6,.,TRBV30,few,TGTGCCTGGAGTGAGCACGGCGTCGGTTCACCCCTCCACTTT,CAWSEHGVGSPLHF
TRBJ2-1,.,TRBV27,many,TGTGCCAGCAGGGTGGGGGGTCTAGACAATGAGCAGTTCTTC,CASRVGGLDNEQFF
TRBJ2-5,TRBD2,TRBV20-1,.,TGCAGTGCTAGACTAGCGGGGCCTCAAGAGACCCAGTACTTC,CSARLAGPQETQYF
TRBJ2-1,TRBD2,TRBV6-2/TRBV6-3,many,TGTGCCAGCAGCAAACTAGCGTGGGGGTTGGATGAGCAGTTCTTC,CASSKLAWGLDEQFF
TRBJ1-4,.,TRBV28,few,TGTGCCAGCAGTTTACTCCCAGGTCGGGAAAAACTGTTTTTT,CASSLLPGREKLFF
TRBJ2-5,.,TRBV3-1,many,TGTGCCAGCAGCCAAGATTTGAGGGTTTGGGAGACCCAGTACTTC,CASSQDLRVWETQYF
TRBJ2-3,.,TRBV27,.,TGTGCCAGCAGTATCGGTTTCCCAGATACGCAGTATTTT,CASSIGFPDTQYF
TRBJ1-5,TRBD1,TRBV28,.,TGTGCCAGCAGTTCCGGGACAGGGGCTCAGCCCCAGCATTTT,CASSSGTGAQPQHF
TRBJ2-6,.,TRBV13,many,TGTGCCAGCAGCCCAACCTCTGGGGCCAACGTCCTGACTTTC,CASSPTSGANVLTF
TRBJ2-5,.,TRBV5-1,.,TGCGCCAGCAGCTTCTACAGGGTACAAGAGACCCAGTACTTC,CASSFYRVQETQYF
TRBJ1-2,TRBD1,TRBV20-1,.,TGCAGTGCTCTCAACTGGGACAGCGCTACCCTCACCTTC,CSALNWDSATLTF
TRBJ2-3,.,TRBV13,few,TGTGCCAGCAGCTTAGGGGCGGGGCACACAGATACGCAGTATTTT,CASSLGAGHTDTQYF
TRBJ1-1,TRBD1,TRBV20-1,many,TGCAGTGCTAGGATCTCGGGACAGGGAGGCACTGAAGCTTTCTTT,CSARISGQGGTEAFF
TRBJ1-1,TRBD1,TRBV29-1,few,TGCAGCGCTAGACAGGGCCGGGGGTCTGAAGCTTTCTTT,CSARQGRGSEAFF
TRBJ2-3,.,TRBV5-5,.,TGTGCCAGCAGCCTCCCTGGGCGGGAAGCAGATACGCAGTATTTT,CASSLPGREADTQYF
TRBJ1-6,.,TRBV6-1,.,TGTGCCAGCAGTGAAGGCAGGGAGAATTCACCCCTCCACTTT,CASSEGRENSPLHF
TRBJ2-5,TRBD2,TRBV3-1,many,TGTGCCAGCAGCCCCTCGGCGGGGGGGCCAAAGACCCAGTACTTC,CASSPSAGGPKTQYF
TRBJ1-5,.,TRBV20-1,few,TGCAGTGCTAGAGACCCCCGCCCTCTAACACGGAAGAATCAGCCCCAGCATTTT,CSARDPRPLTRKNQPQHF
TRBJ1-1,TRBD1,TRBV3-1,many,TGTGCCAGCAGCCAAGGCAGGGGGCACACTGAAGCTTTCTTT,CASSQGRGHTEAFF
TRBJ1-6,.,TRBV11-2,.,TGTGCCAGCACCGCAATCGGGACAACGTCGTCCACTCTCCACTTT,CASTAIGTTSSTLHF
TRBJ2-1,TRBD2,TRBV12-3/TRBV12-4,many,TGTGCCAGCAGTAAAAGCGGGAGCTCCTACAATGAGCAGTTCTTC,CASSKSGSSYNEQFF
TRBJ1-2,.,TRBV7-9,many,TGTGCCAGCAGCTCTTTGGACCCCTCTAACTATGGCTACACCTTC,CASSSLDPSNYGYTF
TRBJ2-3,TRBD2,TRBV5-1,many,TGCGCCAGCAGCTTGGTACTAGCGGGAGCGTTAGATACGCAGTATTTT,CASSLVLAGALDTQYF
TRBJ2-3,.,TRBV20-1,.,TGCAGTGTGCAGGGTTTAGATACGCAGTATTTT,CSVQGLDTQYF
TRBJ2-5,.,TRBV30,few,TGTGCCTTACAGGGTGGGCGCGAGACCCAGTACTTC,CALQGGRETQYF
TRBJ2-5,TRBD2,TRBV20-1,many,TGCAGTGCTAGAGCTACGGAGCGGGGAGCAGTTTTTAAGACCCAGTACTTC,CSARATERGAVFKTQYF
TRBJ2-7,TRBD2,TRBV6-1,many,TGTGCCAGCAGTGAACGGGGACTAACCCAGAGGGGAGAGCAGTACTTC,CASSERGLTQRGEQYF
TRBJ2-2,.,TRBV28,.,TGTGCCACCACCTTGGGCCCCGGGGAGCTGTTTTTT,CATTLGPGELFF
TRBJ2-1,TRBD1,TRBV7-9,many,TGTGCCAGCAGTCCCGGGACAGGTAAACACAATGAGCAGTTCTTC,CASSPGTGKHNEQFF
TRBJ2-7,TRBD1,TRBV5-1,many,TGCGCCAGCAGCAGACAGGGGGCTTCGATTAACGAGCAGTACTTC,CASSRQGASINEQYF
TRBJ2-2,.,TRBV5-1,few,TGCGCCAGCAGCTTAGTACGGATCGGGGAGCTGTTTTTT,CASSLVRIGELFF
TRBJ1-4,.,TRBV20-1,.,TGCAGTGCTAAAAGGGAAAAACTGTTTTTT,CSAKREKLFF
TRBJ1-1,.,TRBV10-3,many,TGTGCCACCATAACAGGGCCGAACACTGAAGCTTTCTTT,CATITGPNTEAFF
TRBJ2-1,TRBD2,TRBV28,many,TGTGCCAGCAAACCGTCCGGGACTAGTAGCGAGCAGTTCTTC,CASKPSGTSSEQFF
TRBJ1-1,.,TRBV10-3,.,TGTGCCATCAGTGATCCTGGGAGGGTCGACACTGAAGCTTTCTTT,CAISDPGRVDTEAFF
TRBJ2-7,TRBD2,TRBV11-2,many,TGTGCCAGCAGCTTAGACGTCGCCGGGGGGATCTACTACGAGCAGTACTTC,CASSLDVAGGIYYEQYF
TRBJ2-1,.,TRBV28,.,TGTGCCAGCAGTCCCCCAGGGACAAGGAAGGAGCAGTTCTTC,CASSPPGTRKEQFF
TRBJ1-5,.,TRBV3-1,many,TGTGCCAGCAGCACGCAGGGGAGCAATCAGCCCCAGCATTTT,CASSTQGSNQPQHF
TRBJ2-5,.,TRBV6-2/TRBV6-3,.,TGTGCCAGCTCCCCCCGGCCGGGTGGGGTTGAGACCCAGTACTTC,CASSPRPGGVETQYF
TRBJ1-6,TRBD1,TRBV14,.,TGTGCCAGCAGCCAAGAGACAGGGCGGAATTCACCCCTCCACTTT,CASSQETGRNSPLHF
TRBJ2-7,.,TRBV4-1,.,TGCGCCAGCAGCCAAGATCAAGGGGGTTTCGACGAGCAGTACTTC,CASSQDQGGFDEQYF
TRBJ1-1,TRBD1,TRBV11-2,few,TGTGCCAGCAGCGTAGGACAGGGGAGGCACACTGAAGCTTTCTTT,CASSVGQGRHTEAFF
TRBJ1-1,TRBD1,TRBV6-1,.,TGTGCCAGCAGCGGGACAGGGGCGATCCATGAAGCTTTCTTT,CASSGTGAIHEAFF
TRBJ2-5,TRBD1,TRBV12-3/TRBV12-4,few,TGTGCCAGCAGTCCGATTGGACAGGGGGGAGAGACCCAGTACTTC,CASSPIGQGGETQYF
TRBJ2-1,TRBD1,TRBV25-1,few,TGTGCCAGCAGTGAACCGGGACAGGGGGTGTATGAGCAGTTCTTC,CASSEPGQGVYEQFF
TRBJ1-1,TRBD1,TRBV20-1,many,TGCAGTGCTTCCGGGACAGGGGGGGACACTGAAGCTTTCTTT,CSASGTGGDTEAFF